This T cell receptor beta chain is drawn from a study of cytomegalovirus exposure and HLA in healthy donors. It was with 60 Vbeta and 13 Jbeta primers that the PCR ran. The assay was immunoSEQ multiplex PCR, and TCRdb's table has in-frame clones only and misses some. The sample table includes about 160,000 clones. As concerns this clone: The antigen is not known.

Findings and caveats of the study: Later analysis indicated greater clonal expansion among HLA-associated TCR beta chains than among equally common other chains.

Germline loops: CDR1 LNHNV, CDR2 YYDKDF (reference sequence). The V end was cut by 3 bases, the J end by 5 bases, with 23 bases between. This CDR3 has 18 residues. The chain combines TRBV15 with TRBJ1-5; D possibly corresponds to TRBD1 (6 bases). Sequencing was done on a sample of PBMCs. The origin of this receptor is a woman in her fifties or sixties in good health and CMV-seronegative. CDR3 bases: TGTGCCACCAGCAGCTCCTTCGGGGGGGCGAAATTCGATCAGCCCCAGCATTTT. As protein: CATSSSFGGAKFDQPQHF.